A single sample is the source of the 5 T cell receptor beta chains below, sequenced in a study of CD8+CD57+ T cells in acquired aplastic anemia. In patients chosen for sequencing, flow cytometry had shown CD8+CD57+ cell expansion. CDR3 and TCR beta VDJ profiling relied on a genomic DNA template. TCRdb redid the calling of the reads with MiXCR, one entry per CDR3 protein. The repertoire holds over 150,000 distinct CDR3 sequences, with 71% as singletons. Sequencing input: sorted CD4+, CD8+, or CD8+CD57+ T cells (not recorded which) from PBMCs. These receptors came from a human donor with aplastic anemia.

The chain recombines TRBV7-9 with TRBJ1-5; D is unresolved. V was trimmed by 3 bases and J by 2 bases, leaving 8 bases between them. CDR1 and CDR2 from the germline V gene are SEHNR and FQNEAQ (reference sequence). The CDR3 consists of 14 residues. CDR3 nucleotides: TGTGCCAGCAGCTTCGTTCGGGGCAATCAGCCCCAGCATTTT. Its translation is CASSFVRGNQPQHF.

The chain employs TRBV29-1 and TRBJ2-5; D is undetermined. Trimming removed 1 base at V and 1 base at J, with 7 bases between. Per germline, CDR1 SQVTM and CDR2 ANQGSEA. This CDR3 is built from 13 residues. In nucleotides, the CDR3 is TGCAGCGTTGAAGGGTCTAGCCAAGAGACCCAGTACTTC. It translates to CSVEGSSQETQYF.

The V and J genes are TRBV24-1 and TRBJ2-7; 10 bases align to TRBD2. The CDR3 loop spans 17 amino acids. Germline trimming cut 4 bases from V and 7 bases from J; bases unmatched to any gene: 15. Germline CDR1 is KGHDR and CDR2 is SFDVKD. CDR3 nucleotides: TGTGCCACCAGTGACTTAAGCGGGAGGGCCCGATTGGGTGAGCAGTACTTC. Its protein is CATSDLSGRARLGEQYF.

The chain combines TRBV20-1 with TRBJ1-2, with D possibly matching TRBD1 (5 bases). Trimming took 3 bases from V and 2 from J, leaving 10 bases between them. Germline V lookup: CDR1 DFQATT, CDR2 SNEGSKA (reference sequence). The CDR3 covers 13 residues. The CDR3 coding sequence is TGCAGTGCTAGGGTGGGGGGGAACTATGGCTACACCTTC. This encodes CSARVGGNYGYTF.

The chain is built from TRBV20-1 and TRBJ2-3; TRBD1 aligns across 8 bases. CDR1 and CDR2 from the germline V gene are DFQATT and SNEGSKA (reference sequence). There are 14 residues in the CDR3. Unmatched junction bases numbered 10, after V lost 3 bases and J lost 8 bases. CDR3 DNA sequence: TGCAGTGCTAGTCAGGGGGCGGTTCTTGTTACGCAGTATTTT. Amino acid sequence: CSASQGAVLVTQYF.